The rows below give T cell receptor beta chains drawn from one sample of a study of cytomegalovirus exposure and HLA in healthy donors. Generated by immunoSEQ multiplex PCR, the TCRdb table keeps only in-frame clones and is missing some. Among around 200,000 clones listed, 84% were seen once. The sample consisted of PBMCs. The source is a girl aged 2-10 years in good health and CMV-seropositive. Both conserved end residues are part of each CDR3. D genes are given only for firm matches. Size values are once, few and many counts, or a class for expanded clones, and some rows have none.

size	J	D	V	CDR3	DNA
.	TRBJ2-3	TRBD2	TRBV7-9	CASSFRREGDTQYF	TGTGCCAGCAGCTTCCGGCGGGAGGGGGATACGCAGTATTTT
.	TRBJ1-6	.	TRBV11-2	CASSLGGRVRNSPLHF	TGTGCCAGCAGCTTAGGAGGGCGTGTTAGAAATTCACCCCTCCACTTT
.	TRBJ2-3	.	TRBV6-5	CASSYSGASTDTQYF	TGTGCCAGCAGTTACAGCGGAGCTAGCACAGATACGCAGTATTTT
.	TRBJ1-2	TRBD1	TRBV6-1	CASSDLLGQGNGYTF	TGTGCCAGCAGTGACCTCTTAGGACAGGGGAATGGCTACACCTTC
.	TRBJ2-5	.	TRBV18	CASSPTGTGPETQYF	TGTGCCAGCTCACCAACAGGGACGGGCCCCGAGACCCAGTACTTC
once	TRBJ1-5	.	TRBV30	CAWEQGSNQPQHF	TGTGCCTGGGAACAGGGAAGCAATCAGCCCCAGCATTTT
once	TRBJ2-5	.	TRBV10-3	CASERLARGETQYF	TGTGCCAGCGAGAGGCTAGCGCGGGGTGAGACCCAGTACTTC
once	TRBJ1-2	.	TRBV4-1	CASSQSRVLNYGYTF	TGCGCCAGCAGCCAAAGCAGGGTACTAAACTATGGCTACACCTTC
.	TRBJ2-7	.	TRBV9	CASSVGGQTYEQYF	TGTGCCAGCAGCGTAGGAGGACAGACCTACGAGCAGTACTTC
.	TRBJ2-7	.	TRBV11-3	CASSPRESPGEQYF	TGTGCCAGCAGCCCTCGGGAGTCGCCAGGCGAGCAGTACTTC
.	TRBJ2-5	TRBD2	TRBV7-9	CASSLTSGRMGETQYF	TGTGCCAGCAGCTTAACTAGCGGGAGAATGGGCGAGACCCAGTACTTC
.	TRBJ1-2	.	TRBV13	CASSSGLSGYTF	TGTGCCAGCAGCTCCGGGTTGTCTGGCTACACCTTC
.	TRBJ2-7	TRBD2	TRBV11-3	CASSLAGGPYEQYF	TGTGCCAGCAGCCTAGCGGGGGGGCCCTACGAGCAGTACTTC
.	TRBJ2-7	TRBD2	TRBV4-2	CASSRGLAGSFHEQYF	TGTGCCAGCAGCCGGGGACTAGCGGGGTCTTTCCACGAGCAGTACTTC
.	TRBJ2-3	.	TRBV5-1	CASSFRLVGGDTQYF	TGCGCCAGCAGCTTCCGACTAGTCGGTGGAGATACGCAGTATTTT
.	TRBJ1-1	TRBD1	TRBV6-1	CASSELGQGSTEAFF	TGTGCCAGCAGTGAATTAGGACAGGGAAGCACTGAAGCTTTCTTT
.	TRBJ2-5	TRBD2	TRBV4-1	CASSRIPGLAGRETQYF	TGCGCCAGCAGTCGTATTCCGGGACTAGCGGGACGTGAGACCCAGTACTTC
once	TRBJ2-1	.	TRBV4-1	CASSQDRGTYNEQFF	TGCGCCAGCAGCCAAGATCGAGGGACCTACAATGAGCAGTTCTTC
.	TRBJ1-1	TRBD1	TRBV6-1	CASRNRGGPEAFF	TGTGCCAGCAGGAACAGGGGAGGCCCTGAAGCTTTCTTT
.	TRBJ2-7	TRBD1	TRBV19	CASSGTGGQEQYF	TGTGCCAGTAGTGGGACAGGGGGCCAAGAGCAGTACTTC
.	TRBJ2-1	TRBD2	TRBV9	CASSVAAGGPGNEQFF	TGTGCCAGCAGCGTAGCTGCGGGGGGGCCTGGCAATGAGCAGTTCTTC
.	TRBJ1-5	TRBD1	TRBV6-6	CASSYPIDRVGQPQHF	TGTGCCAGCAGTTACCCCATTGACAGGGTCGGTCAGCCCCAGCATTTT
.	TRBJ2-6	.	TRBV19	CASSLILRQASTGANVLTF	TGTGCCAGTAGCTTAATTTTGAGACAGGCTTCAACTGGGGCCAACGTCCTGACTTTC
.	TRBJ2-5	TRBD2	TRBV10-1	CASSQGGTSGIGYF	TGCGCCAGCAGTCAGGGGGGGACTAGCGGGATCGGTTACTTC
.	TRBJ1-2	TRBD1	TRBV13	CASSARTGTRGYTF	TGTGCCAGCAGCGCGAGGACAGGGACGAGAGGCTACACCTTC
.	TRBJ2-1	TRBD2	TRBV5-1	CASSRISGMYNEQFF	TGCGCCAGCAGTCGAATTAGCGGGATGTACAATGAGCAGTTCTTC
few	TRBJ2-7	.	TRBV4-2	CASSQGWGRGKYYEQYF	TGTGCCAGCAGCCAAGGGTGGGGGAGGGGGAAGTACTACGAGCAGTACTTC
.	TRBJ1-2	.	TRBV11-3	CASSLEAGNYGYTF	TGTGCCAGCAGCTTAGAAGCAGGGAACTATGGCTACACCTTC
.	TRBJ1-5	.	TRBV29-1	CSVGDNSNQPQHF	TGCAGCGTTGGGGACAATAGCAATCAGCCCCAGCATTTT
.	TRBJ2-1	TRBD1	TRBV6-5	CASSNSVGGDEQFF	TGTGCCAGCAGTAACTCAGTAGGGGGCGATGAGCAGTTCTTC
.	TRBJ1-4	.	TRBV18	CASSQRQGGNEKLFF	TGTGCCAGCTCCCAGAGACAAGGCGGGAATGAAAAACTGTTTTTT
.	TRBJ1-4	TRBD1	TRBV11-2	CASSITGAANEKLFF	TGTGCCAGCAGCATTACAGGGGCGGCTAATGAAAAACTGTTTTTT
.	TRBJ2-3	TRBD2	TRBV5-4	CASSSGLARSGDTQYF	TGTGCCAGCAGCTCGGGACTAGCGAGATCGGGAGATACGCAGTATTTT
.	TRBJ1-2	.	TRBV18	CASSPPLSLTGGFYGYTF	TGTGCCAGCTCACCACCTCTATCCTTGACGGGGGGATTCTATGGCTACACCTTC